This is a list of T cell receptor beta chains from one sample in a study of blood T cell repertoires in COVID-19. The assay was immunoSEQ multiplex PCR, and TCRdb's table has in-frame clones only and misses some. Among around 170,000 clones listed, about 90% were seen once. Sequenced sample: PBMCs or T cells enriched from blood (not recorded which). The receptor set was obtained from a woman in her fifties or sixties who had recovered from COVID-19. The CDR3 runs from the conserved cysteine through the conserved F or W. D genes are given only for firm matches.

d_gene	j_gene	v_gene	CDR3aa
TRBD1	TRBJ2-3	TRBV19	CASSPDRGRRDTQYF
TRBD2	TRBJ2-3	TRBV19	CASSTGTSVSTDTQYF
TRBD1	TRBJ1-2	TRBV28	CASSLSGQGASYTF
-	TRBJ1-1	TRBV19	CASSPDGGTNTEAFF
-	TRBJ1-5	TRBV6-2/TRBV6-3	CASSYGEWNQPQHF
-	TRBJ1-1	TRBV20-1	CSARSYTEAFF
-	TRBJ2-7	TRBV30	CAWSSETQGEQYF
TRBD1	TRBJ1-2	TRBV3-1/TRBV3-2	CASSHGQGPVDTF
-	TRBJ1-1	TRBV7-8	CASSLLTGTEAFF
TRBD1	TRBJ1-4	TRBV30	CAWRQAGTGAEKLFF
-	TRBJ1-2	TRBV6-5	CASSYGPTALGGYTF
-	TRBJ2-1	TRBV4-1	CASSLSGEQFF
TRBD1	TRBJ1-2	TRBV6-4	CASSDSETGTGESRGYTF
-	TRBJ1-4	TRBV30	CAWSLGGGNEKLFF
TRBD2	TRBJ2-1	TRBV11-3	CASSHSGYSYNEQFF
-	TRBJ1-6	TRBV14	CASSQDQGNSPLHF
-	TRBJ1-2	TRBV7-9	CASSLSRVGVGYTF
-	TRBJ1-6	TRBV21-1	CASSKGGRVENNSPLHF
TRBD1	TRBJ1-1	TRBV7-9	CASSRKGAPDKNTEAFF
-	TRBJ1-2	TRBV3-1/TRBV3-2	CASRSTGSGEQSGGYTF
-	TRBJ2-1	TRBV29-1	CSVPKGVSYNEQFF
TRBD1	TRBJ2-7	TRBV18	CASSSSGGWSYEQYF
TRBD1	TRBJ2-7	TRBV6-5	CASSYADRGREQYF
-	TRBJ1-1	TRBV7-9	CASSLVGRDTEAFF
TRBD1	TRBJ2-1	TRBV28	CASSPPPGQGANEQFF
TRBD2	TRBJ2-3	TRBV6-5	CASTGTSSNTDTQYF
TRBD1	TRBJ2-5	TRBV28	CASRTGGLETQYF
TRBD1	TRBJ1-5	TRBV28	CASSGTGESQPQHF
-	TRBJ1-1	TRBV11-2	CASSLDRGEAFF
-	TRBJ1-1	TRBV11-3	CASSLRQELNTEAFF
TRBD1	TRBJ1-2	TRBV4-3	CASSQTGTGLGYGYTF
-	TRBJ2-2	TRBV27	CASSLRWQGNTGELFF
TRBD1	TRBJ2-2	TRBV7-2	CASSPGQVNTGELFF
TRBD2	TRBJ2-2	TRBV27	CASSSGRETGELFF
-	TRBJ2-6	TRBV24-1	CATSASDSSGANVLTF
TRBD1	TRBJ1-6	TRBV30	CAWRDRGGSPLHF
-	TRBJ1-1	TRBV25-1	CASSSQRWGVVF
-	TRBJ2-7	TRBV5-4	CASSPRAGMPYEQYF
TRBD2	TRBJ2-5	TRBV6-5	CASSYLAGVLETQYF
TRBD2	TRBJ2-7	TRBV27	CASTISAGGSYEQYF
TRBD2	TRBJ2-2	TRBV5-1	CASSLESGANTGELFF
TRBD2	TRBJ2-7	TRBV7-4	CASSVRGLAGRDEQYF
TRBD2	TRBJ2-1	TRBV9	CASSVTLAGVYNEQFF
TRBD2	TRBJ2-3	TRBV7-9	CASSLTSGRAKDTQYF
-	TRBJ2-1	TRBV11-2	CASSLEATSSEQFF
-	TRBJ2-7	TRBV27	CASSFPSSYEQYF
-	TRBJ1-5	TRBV28	CASSLDAAGNQPQHF
-	TRBJ2-1	TRBV7-9	CASSPGNAGDYEQFF
-	TRBJ2-6	TRBV5-1	CASYVLPGANVLTF
-	TRBJ1-1	TRBV3-1/TRBV3-2	CASSPSDRLNTEAFF
TRBD1	TRBJ2-7	TRBV28	CASTGTGSSYEQYF
-	TRBJ2-5	TRBV24-1	CATSEQASETQYF
-	TRBJ1-1	TRBV5-1	CASSLEAGRPEAFF
-	TRBJ2-2	TRBV7-9	CASSLGQRTNTGELFF
TRBD2	TRBJ2-2	TRBV27	CASSFAGGRPGELFF
-	TRBJ1-2	TRBV11-3	CASSLSPAGNYGYTF
TRBD2	TRBJ2-7	TRBV2	CASSASGRAYEQYF